A single sample gave rise to the 32 T cell receptor beta chains below, sequenced in a study of shared clonotypes between healthy human individuals (dated by TCRdb to the early 2020s). The library relied on the immunoSEQ multiplex PCR assay. Entries here come from immuneACCESS through TCRdb and include only in-frame sequences with V and J called. Some clones fail to appear in such tables; in the studies checked, an unresolved V gene covers under half of the shortfall, and the cause of the remainder is unknown. The sample includes under 2,000,000 clones, with approximately 94% observed a single time. The ten largest clones represent under 1.5% of the sample. CD8 naive samples were CD45RO-negative cells positively selected for CCR7, giving a CD45RA+CCR7+ population that excluded TemRA cells. Sequencing was done on a sample of naive CD8+ T cells sorted from blood. What this sample's cell subset or site label stands for: CD45RA+CCR7+. Receptors were obtained from a man between 18 and 35 years old in good health.

This chain uses TRBV7-6 with TRBJ2-2, with 7 nucleotides matching TRBD2. Per the germline V gene, CDR1 is SGHVS and CDR2 is FNYEAQ. The CDR3 covers 15 residues. Unmatched junction bases numbered 10, after V lost 5 bases and J lost 7 bases. This CDR3 reads CASSGGGFASGELFF. The CDR3 DNA sequence: TGTGCCAGCAGCGGGGGGGGATTTGCTAGCGGGGAGCTGTTTTTT. Full variable domain (missing parts from reference TRBV7-6 and TRBJ2-2): GAGVSQSPRYKVTKRGQDVALRCDPISGHVSLYWYRQALGQGPEFLTYFNYEAQQDKSGLPNDRFSAERPEGSISTLTIQRTEQRDSAMYRCASSGGGFASGELFFGEGSRLTVL.

This chain uses TRBV28 with TRBJ1-6, with TRBD1 as a possible D gene (5 bases). Germline lookup yields CDR1 MDHEN and CDR2 SYDVKM. The CDR3 contains 16 residues. V lost 3 bases, J lost 6 bases, and 15 bases lay in between. The CDR3 DNA sequence: TGTGCCAGCAGTTTCAGGTCCGGACACTTTAATTCACCCCTCCACTTT. Protein product: CASSFRSGHFNSPLHF.

The gene calls are TRBV28 and TRBJ2-3, with 7 bases fitting TRBD1. With 5 bases clipped from V and 2 bases from J, the junction kept 7 bases outside the gene matches. CDR1 MDHEN and CDR2 SYDVKM come from the germline V gene. The CDR3 covers 15 residues. For the CDR3, the DNA is TGTGCCAGCAGTCCTACCGACAGGGCCACAGATACGCAGTATTTT. It encodes CASSPTDRATDTQYF.

The gene calls are TRBV5-1 and TRBJ1-5, with D hard to call. CDR1 and CDR2 from the germline V gene are SGHRS and YFSETQ. This CDR3 comprises 14 residues. The V gene lost 0 bases and the J gene lost 5 bases, with 9 bases spanning the gap. The CDR3 coding sequence is TGCGCCAGCAGCTTGGGAGAAGGGTATCAGCCCCAGCATTTT. Translating it yields CASSLGEGYQPQHF.

This clone has a single count. Within the sample, other DNA sequences also encode this same CDR3. This chain uses TRBV4-1 with TRBJ2-3, with D unclear. Deletions cut 6 bases from V and 6 bases from J, with 7 bases between. The CDR3 is 11 residues long. From germline, CDR1 is MGHRA and CDR2 YSYEKL. CDR3 sequence: CASSPGDTQYF. Here the CDR3 DNA reads TGCGCCAGCAGTCCGGGCGATACGCAGTATTTT.

This chain connects TRBV27 to TRBJ2-7, with 7 bases aligning to TRBD1. Germline CDR1 is MNHEY and CDR2 is SMNVEV (reference sequence). J gave up 7 bases and V 4 bases, and 13 bases lay outside the gene matches. This CDR3 contains 15 residues. DNA of the CDR3: TGTGCCAGCAGTTCGACTGGACAGGCTAACCTAGAGCAGTACTTC. Protein: CASSSTGQANLEQYF.

The rearrangement links TRBV11-2 to TRBJ2-7; 9 bases map to TRBD1. The CDR3 loop spans 16 amino acids. In germline, CDR1 is SGHAT, CDR2 FQNNGV. V shed 6 bases and J 6 bases; nucleotides not matched to a gene: 15. The CDR3 protein is CASSVGEGTGLSEQYF. Written as DNA, the CDR3 is TGTGCCAGCAGTGTAGGGGAAGGGACAGGGTTGAGCGAGCAGTACTTC. The variable domain in full, completed from reference TRBV11-2 and TRBJ2-7, reads EAGVAQSPRYKIIEKRQSVAFWCNPISGHATLYWYQQILGQGPKLLIQFQNNGVVDDSQLPKDRFSAERLKGVDSTLKIQPAKLEDSAVYLCASSVGEGTGLSEQYFGPGTRLTVT.

The V gene is TRBV4-3, the J gene TRBJ2-5; D may be TRBD2 (7 bases). The CDR3 loop spans 16 amino acids. Trimming stripped 4 bases from V and 5 bases from J, with 20 bases between. Germline V CDR1 and CDR2: LGHNA, YSLEER. The CDR3 region is CASSPFRGGEDETQYF. CDR3 DNA: TGCGCCAGCAGCCCTTTCAGGGGAGGGGAGGATGAGACCCAGTACTTC.

The chain employs TRBV4-1 and TRBJ2-2, with D uncertain. Trimming cost V 0 bases and J 8 bases, with 10 bases left between them. This CDR3 is built from 14 residues. Germline V gene sequence: CDR1 MGHRA, CDR2 YSYEKL. DNA of the CDR3: TGCGCCAGCAGCCAAGAGACGGCGGAAGGGGAGCTGTTTTTT. It yields the protein CASSQETAEGELFF.

This chain uses TRBV28 with TRBJ1-5; tentatively, D is TRBD1 (5 bases). Trimming cost V 7 bases and J 4 bases, with 14 bases left between them. Germline CDR1 and CDR2: MDHEN and SYDVKM. This CDR3 comprises 14 residues. The CDR3 DNA sequence: TGTGCCAGCACCGACGGGGGTACTAATCAGCCCCAGCATTTT. It specifies CASTDGGTNQPQHF. Supplemented by reference TRBV28 and TRBJ1-5, the full variable domain reads DVKVTQSSRYLVKRTGEKVFLECVQDMDHENMFWYRQDPGLGLRLIYFSYDVKMKEKGDIPEGYSVSREKKERFSLILESASTNQTSMYLCASTDGGTNQPQHFGDGTRLSIL.

This chain uses TRBV19 with TRBJ2-7; the D call may be TRBD1 or TRBD2 (6 bases each). This CDR3 region has 14 residues. The V gene lost 4 bases and the J gene lost 3 bases, with 13 bases spanning the gap. The germline CDR1 and CDR2 sequences are LNHDA and SQIVND (reference sequence). The CDR3 sequence is CASSNVGGYYEQYF. CDR3 DNA sequence: TGTGCCAGTAGTAATGTCGGGGGCTACTACGAGCAGTACTTC.

The chain is built from TRBV11-2 and TRBJ2-1, with 8 bases that match TRBD2. Germline V gene sequence: CDR1 SGHAT, CDR2 FQNNGV. This CDR3 contains 18 residues. V shed 5 bases, J shed 5 bases, and the junction held 17 bases outside the gene matches. CDR3 protein: CASSPYPSSTSVHNEQFF. CDR3 bases: TGTGCCAGCAGCCCCTATCCATCCTCGACTAGCGTCCACAATGAGCAGTTCTTC.

The chain joins TRBV7-9 to TRBJ1-6; D is perhaps TRBD1 (6 bases). CDR1 is SEHNR and CDR2 is FQNEAQ in the germline V gene (reference sequence). Trimming took off 3 bases at V and 5 bases at J, with 14 bases between the two ends. This CDR3 has 16 amino acids. CDR3 residues: CASSFAQGPNNSPLHF. The CDR3 DNA sequence: TGTGCCAGCAGCTTCGCTCAGGGGCCCAATAATTCACCCCTCCACTTT.

V usage is TRBV4-3 and J usage is TRBJ2-1; TRBD2 agrees at 13 bases. From germline, CDR1 is LGHNA and CDR2 YSLEER. The V gene end was trimmed by 1 base and the J gene end by 10 bases; junction bases not matched to a gene: 10. The CDR3 is 17 amino acids. The CDR3 coding sequence is TGCGCCAGCAGCCAAGGGACTAGCGGGAGTATTCTAGGGGAGCAGTTCTTC. Translating it yields CASSQGTSGSILGEQFF.

The chain couples TRBV6-6 to TRBJ2-1, with 10 bases aligning to TRBD2. CDR1 and CDR2 from the germline V gene are MNHNY and SVGAGI (reference sequence). The V segment lost 6 bases and the J segment 2 bases; nucleotides outside the gene matches: 7. This CDR3 has 16 residues. DNA of the CDR3: TGTGCCAGCAGCTCATTAGCGGGGGGCGCCTACAATGAGCAGTTCTTC. It encodes CASSSLAGGAYNEQFF.

This rearrangement joins TRBV28 to TRBJ2-7; TRBD2 matches 11 bases. This CDR3 contains 15 residues. J was trimmed by 3 bases and V by 6 bases; bases with no gene match: 7. Germline CDR1 reads MDHEN; CDR2 reads SYDVKM. This CDR3 reads CASSRKGLADYEQYF. CDR3 in DNA: TGTGCCAGCAGCCGAAAGGGACTAGCGGACTACGAGCAGTACTTC.

V and J are TRBV9 and TRBJ2-3, with D possibly being TRBD2 (7 bases). Deletions cut 2 bases from V and 5 bases from J, with 12 bases between. The CDR3 has 14 residues. Germline V lookup: CDR1 SGDLS, CDR2 YYNGEE. CDR3 nucleotides: TGTGCCAGCAGCGTTTCCGGGGGGCGAGATACGCAGTATTTT. It is translated as CASSVSGGRDTQYF.

The table lists this clone with a count of one. V is TRBV6-5 and J is TRBJ2-5; unclear D gene. CDR1 MNHEY and CDR2 SVGAGI come from the germline V gene. V gave up 0 bases and J gave up 0 bases, with 8 bases separating them. CDR3 size: 15 residues. For the CDR3, the DNA is TGTGCCAGCAGTTACTCGTCCAGGCACCAAGAGACCCAGTACTTC. It codes for CASSYSSRHQETQYF.

This chain connects TRBV9 to TRBJ1-4; D remains ambiguous. The V and J ends lost 3 bases and 4 bases respectively, with 19 bases between them. The CDR3 is 17 residues long. Looked up from germline, CDR1 is SGDLS and CDR2 is YYNGEE. The CDR3 nucleotides are TGTGCCAGCAGCGAATCGCCCGATATGGAGATTAATGAAAAACTGTTTTTT. Its protein is CASSESPDMEINEKLFF.

The J gene is TRBJ2-7, the V gene TRBV7-9, with 10 bases lining up with TRBD1. The V and J ends lost 3 bases and 2 bases, in that order; junction bases with no gene match: 13. The CDR3 has 18 residues. Germline CDR1 reads SEHNR; CDR2 reads FQNEAQ (reference sequence). The CDR3 DNA reads as TGTGCCAGCAGCTTTGCGCTGGTCCCCGGGACAGGGGCCTACGAGCAGTACTTC. This translates into CASSFALVPGTGAYEQYF.

This chain links TRBV27 with TRBJ2-5; TRBD1 or TRBD2 may be the D gene (5 bases each). The length of the CDR3 is 14 residues. The V end lost 2 bases, the J end lost 4 bases, and 11 bases lay between the germline ends. In germline, CDR1 is MNHEY, CDR2 SMNVEV (reference sequence). The CDR3 DNA reads as TGTGCCAGCAGTTTACGAGGGGATCTAGAGACCCAGTACTTC. This sequence encodes CASSLRGDLETQYF.

This chain joins TRBV11-2 and TRBJ2-7; D might be TRBD2 (6 bases). The CDR3 is 15 amino acids. V lost 3 bases and J lost 2, with 14 bases in between. Germline CDR1 SGHAT, CDR2 FQNNGV. CDR3 in amino acids: CASSFWGDLAYEQYF. The CDR3 DNA follows: TGTGCCAGCAGCTTTTGGGGGGACCTGGCCTACGAGCAGTACTTC.

This clone was seen a handful of times. Other DNA sequences in the sample encode the same CDR3. The V and J genes are TRBV6-1 and TRBJ2-7; 13 bases align to TRBD2. The germline gives CDR1 MNHNS, CDR2 SASEGT. This CDR3 region has 15 residues. Trimming removed 1 base from V and 4 bases from J; junction bases left unmatched: 1. The CDR3: CASSEGTSGGYEQYF. CDR3 DNA sequence: TGTGCCAGCAGTGAAGGGACTAGCGGGGGATACGAGCAGTACTTC.

V and J are TRBV2 and TRBJ2-7, with D possibly being TRBD1 (5 bases). With 6 bases removed from V and 2 bases from J, the gap between germline ends came to 8 bases. Looked up from germline, CDR1 is SNHLY and CDR2 is FYNNEI. The CDR3 contains 12 residues. Here the CDR3 reads CASRLQAYEQYF. The CDR3 DNA sequence: TGTGCCAGCAGGTTACAGGCCTACGAGCAGTACTTC.

About this clone: Other DNA sequences in this specimen translate into the identical CDR3. V gene TRBV11-2 combines with J gene TRBJ2-3; D is unclear. The length of the CDR3 is 14 residues. Trimming left V 3 bases short and J 0 bases short, with 7 bases between. Germline CDR1 is SGHAT and CDR2 is FQNNGV. The CDR3 is CASSLTSSTDTQYF. The CDR3, as DNA: TGTGCCAGCAGCTTGACTTCTAGCACAGATACGCAGTATTTT.

The chain uses TRBV5-1 and TRBJ2-7; the D is unclear. Germline lookup yields CDR1 SGHRS and CDR2 YFSETQ. The CDR3 covers 15 residues. V was shortened by 0 bases and J by 0 bases, with 10 bases between the two germline ends. In nucleotides, the CDR3 is TGCGCCAGCAGCTTGGCTTCTACCGGCTCCTACGAGCAGTACTTC. It specifies CASSLASTGSYEQYF.

This chain connects TRBV2 to TRBJ1-5; D might be TRBD1 (5 bases). The CDR3 totals 15 residues. With 3 bases removed from V and 5 bases from J, the gap between germline ends came to 14 bases. The germline CDR1 and CDR2 sequences are SNHLY and FYNNEI. The CDR3 reads CASSDWGGGDQPQHF. DNA for the CDR3: TGTGCCAGCAGTGACTGGGGAGGAGGGGATCAGCCCCAGCATTTT.

V and J are TRBV5-6 and TRBJ1-1, with a tentative D call TRBD1 (5 bases). CDR1 and CDR2 (germline): SGHDT, YYEEEE. The V end was cut by 0 bases, the J end by 7 bases, with 7 bases between. The length of the CDR3 is 12 residues. This chain's CDR3 is CASSLGDLEAFF. CDR3 nucleotide sequence: TGTGCCAGCAGCTTGGGGGACCTTGAAGCTTTCTTT. Full variable domain (rest looked up from reference TRBV5-6 and TRBJ1-1): DAGVTQSPTHLIKTRGQQVTLRCSPKSGHDTVSWYQQALGQGPQFIFQYYEEEERQRGNFPDRFSGHQFPNYSSELNVNALLLGDSALYLCASSLGDLEAFFGQGTRLTVV.

The rearrangement joins TRBV14 to TRBJ1-4; no clear D gene. This CDR3 is 16 amino acids long. V was clipped by 2 bases and J by 4 bases, with 14 bases between them. The germline V gene has CDR1 SGHDN and CDR2 FVKESK. CDR3 amino acids: CASSQSGEAVNEKLFF. The DNA for the CDR3 is TGTGCCAGCAGCCAATCAGGCGAGGCGGTTAATGAAAAACTGTTTTTT.

Turning to this clone: Other DNA variants within this sample encode the same CDR3. The chain recombines TRBV30 with TRBJ2-7; D unresolved. The germline gives CDR1 GTSNPN, CDR2 SVGIG (reference sequence). V lost 2 bases and J lost 5, with 10 bases in between. CDR3 length: 12 residues. DNA for the CDR3: TGTGCCTGGAGTCCCCTCTCGGACGAGCAGTACTTC. Translating it yields CAWSPLSDEQYF.

V and J are TRBV11-2 and TRBJ2-7; 9 nucleotides agree with TRBD2. V lost 3 bases, J lost 3 bases, and 6 bases stayed unmatched. This CDR3 spans 15 amino acids. Germline-derived CDR1 and CDR2 are SGHAT and FQNNGV. CDR3 DNA sequence: TGTGCCAGCAGCTTGGGGGGACTAGCAGGCTACGAGCAGTACTTC. Its protein product is CASSLGGLAGYEQYF.

To note about this clone: Relative to the germline gene, one junction end is altered; a read error may explain this. V usage is TRBV7-7 and J usage is TRBJ2-7, with 7 bases that match TRBD2. This CDR3 spans 14 amino acids. Germline V gene lookup returns CDR1 SSHAT and CDR2 FNYEAQ (reference sequence). The CDR3 DNA reads as TGTGCTAGCAGCCCTTCTAGCGGATCCTACGAGCAGTACTTC. Its translation is CASSPSSGSYEQYF.